Sequencing of this T cell receptor (beta chain) was carried out in a study of blood T cell repertoires in COVID-19 (dated by TCRdb to about 2020). At the level of the whole study: Samples covering the acute and convalescent phases of COVID-19 were provided by collaborators in the United States, Italy and Spain. The repertoires were released in a freely available public database meant as a resource for research on the immune response to SARS-CoV-2. The dataset comprised deeply sampled blood TCRbeta repertoires from subjects exposed to, actively infected with, or recovered from COVID-19. The prospective study material was composed of cDNA or gDNA derived from T cells, B-cell-depleted T cells, or PBMCs. The samples were drawn from two sources: the first 160 participants of the ongoing ImmuneRACE study, and 1,200 or so subjects contributed by 6 global collaborators. Sample metadata almost always included a de-identified subject ID, COVID-19 status, age in years and sex. Where HLA class I and class II types were available, the types were taken from metadata supplied by the sample provider, not from assay-based typing.

TCRbeta CDR3 regions were amplified from genomic DNA using the immunoSEQ Assay, a bias-controlled multiplex PCR. As for how the authors treated the data: Nucleated cell counts per sample were estimated from amplification of reference gene primers within the assay. Sequence reads were collapsed and filtered to measure the absolute abundance of every unique TCRbeta CDR3 rearrangement. For each sample, productive Simpson clonality was calculated as the square root of Simpson's diversity index over productive rearrangements. TCRdb took this table from immuneACCESS and kept in-frame rearrangements with V and J called. Such tables lack part of the clones; where checked against another copy, unresolved V genes explain under half of the gap, and the rest is unexplained. V, J and clone size are taken as reported in that table, and D and trimming were inferred from the DNA itself. The sample table contains 200,000 to 250,000 clones; only one count was recorded for about 90% of them. About 2.9% of the sample is taken by the ten largest.

Samples from volunteer blood donors who had recovered from COVID-19 were contributed by a second Seattle source. The collaborating institutions used their own protocols to collect whole blood in K2EDTA tubes. For TCRbeta analysis, collaborator samples were shipped as frozen whole blood, as isolated PBMCs, or as DNA extracted from either sample type. From a lookup of the germline V gene (reference sequence), CDR1 and CDR2 are MNHEY and SMNVEV. There are 16 amino acids in the CDR3, from cysteine to phenylalanine inclusive. Of all the DNA, just the CDR3 is kept, 48 bases in frame from base 1. A distance of 14 bases separates the germline ends of V and J, which lose 5 bases and 0 bases respectively. Study-wide findings and limitations: How much clinical and demographic metadata was included differed by source and by participant, and the metadata was provided uncurated.

Note on this clone: The antigen it binds to is not known. The record has no base qualities; no much larger clone is one base away.

Input material: peripheral blood. The V and J genes are TRBV27 and TRBJ2-4, and TRBD1 may be the D gene, going by 5 matching bases. The receptor was derived from a woman in her 30s who had recovered from COVID-19. The bases read TGTGCCAGCAGTGGGTTACAGGCCCTAGCCAAAAACATTCAGTACTTC. The resulting protein is CASSGLQALAKNIQYF.